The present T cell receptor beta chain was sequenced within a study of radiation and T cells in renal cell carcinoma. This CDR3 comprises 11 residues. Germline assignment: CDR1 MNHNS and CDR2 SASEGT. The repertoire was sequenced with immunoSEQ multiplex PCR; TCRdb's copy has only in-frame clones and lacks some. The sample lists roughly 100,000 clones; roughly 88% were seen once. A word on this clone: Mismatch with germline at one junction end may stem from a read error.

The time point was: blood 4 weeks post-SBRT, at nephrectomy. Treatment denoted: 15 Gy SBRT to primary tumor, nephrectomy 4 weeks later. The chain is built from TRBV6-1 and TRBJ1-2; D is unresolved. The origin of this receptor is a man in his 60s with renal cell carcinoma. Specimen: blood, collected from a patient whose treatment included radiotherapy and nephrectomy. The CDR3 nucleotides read TGTGCCAGCAGCATGGACGGATCCTCGCCCTTC. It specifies CASSMDGSSPF.